This entry lists 25 T cell receptor beta chains sequenced from one sample in a study of T cells in Graves' hyperthyroidism and ophthalmopathy. RNA transcripts provided the source from which TCR beta CDR3 regions were amplified. HTBI primers were employed in a first-round RT-PCR of the TCR CDR3. TCRdb ran MiXCR on the multiplex PCR reads and lists one entry per CDR3 protein. Among some 760,000 distinct CDR3 sequences listed, approximately 15% were seen once. Material: blood. All receptors derive from a woman under 30 with Graves' hyperthyroidism.

In this sample, this clonotype turned up many times. The chain employs TRBV30 and TRBJ2-2; D uncertain. Germline V gene sequence: CDR1 GTSNPN, CDR2 SVGIG (reference sequence). V dropped 2 bases and J dropped 7 bases, with 5 bases sitting between them. The CDR3 length is 11 residues. The CDR3 here is CAWSYDGELFF. The CDR3, as DNA: TGTGCCTGGAGTTATGACGGGGAGCTGTTTTTT.

V is TRBV4-2 and J is TRBJ1-5; D gene uncertain. V shed 1 base and J shed 7 bases, with 5 bases lying between them. The germline V gene encodes CDR1 LGHNA and CDR2 YNFKEQ. This CDR3 has 12 residues. The CDR3 reads CASSQVEQPQHF. CDR3 sequence (DNA): TGTGCCAGCAGCCAAGTTGAGCAGCCCCAGCATTTT.

This clonotype has a count of ten or more. This chain links TRBV20-1 with TRBJ2-1; D unclear. Trimming removed 6 bases at V and 2 bases at J, with 14 bases between. This CDR3 has 14 amino acids. Germline V gene lookup returns CDR1 DFQATT and CDR2 SNEGSKA (reference sequence). CDR3: CSADTRSAYNEQFF. In DNA form, the CDR3 reads TGCAGTGCCGACACGCGGAGCGCCTACAATGAGCAGTTCTTC.

The sample holds many counts of this clonotype. The CDR3 is CASSPTQGASYEQYF. DNA for the CDR3: TGTGCCAGCAGCCCAACACAGGGGGCCTCCTACGAGCAGTACTTC. The J gene is TRBJ2-7, the V gene TRBV7-9, with 9 bases that match TRBD1. CDR1 SEHNR and CDR2 FQNEAQ come from the germline V gene (reference sequence). CDR3 size: 15 residues. Unmatched junction bases numbered 5, after V lost 5 bases and J lost 0 bases. Based on the CDR3 plus reference TRBV7-9 and TRBJ2-7, the full variable domain is DTGVSQNPRHKITKRGQNVTFRCDPISEHNRLYWYRQTLGQGPEFLTYFQNEAQLEKSRLLSDRFSAERPKGSFSTLEIQRTEQGDSAMYLCASSPTQGASYEQYFGPGTRLTVT.

This clonotype was detected only a few times. The chain is built from TRBV11-3 and TRBJ2-2; 8 nucleotides match TRBD2. The CDR3 extends over 15 amino acids. Per the germline V gene, CDR1 is SGHNT and CDR2 is YENEEA. Trimming removed 6 bases from V and 0 bases from J; junction bases left unmatched: 3. The CDR3 DNA sequence: TGTGCCAGCAGGAGCGGGAGTTCGAACACCGGGGAGCTGTTTTTT. This encodes CASRSGSSNTGELFF.

Points on this clonotype: With a much larger clone just one base away, this may be a read error. The CDR3 DNA sequence: TGTACCAGCAGCTTAGAGTTGAATGAGCAGTTCTTC. It is translated as CTSSLELNEQFF. The chain uses TRBV11-3 and TRBJ2-1; D call uncertain. This CDR3 is built from 12 residues. Germline V gene data show CDR1 as SGHNT and CDR2 as YENEEA. Looking up the rest from reference TRBV11-3 and TRBJ2-1 gives the full variable domain: EAGVVQSPRYKIIEKKQPVAFWCNPISGHNTLYWYLQNLGQGPELLIRYENEEAVDDSQLPKDRFSAERLKGVDSTLKIQPAELGDSAVYLCTSSLELNEQFFGPGTRLTVL.

The table lists this clonotype with a few counts. V and J are TRBV7-9 and TRBJ1-2; possibly TRBD1 for D (6 bases). V shed 4 bases and J shed 7 bases, with 16 bases lying between them. Looked up from germline, CDR1 is SEHNR and CDR2 is FQNEAQ (reference sequence). This CDR3 contains 14 residues. CDR3 DNA: TGTGCCAGCAGCTCCGATGGGGGGGCTGCTGGCTACACCTTC. It encodes CASSSDGGAAGYTF. The full variable domain, in which reference TRBV7-9 and TRBJ1-2 provide the parts outside the CDR3, is DTGVSQNPRHKITKRGQNVTFRCDPISEHNRLYWYRQTLGQGPEFLTYFQNEAQLEKSRLLSDRFSAERPKGSFSTLEIQRTEQGDSAMYLCASSSDGGAAGYTFGSGTRLTVV.

This clonotype was observed many times. The rearrangement uses TRBV12-3 or TRBV12-4 and TRBJ1-6, with unresolved D. The CDR3 loop spans 14 amino acids. V gave up 6 bases and J gave up 5 bases, with 11 bases separating them. The CDR3: CASSNRGNNSPLHF. For the CDR3, the DNA is TGTGCCAGCAGCAACAGAGGAAATAATTCACCCCTCCACTTT.

This clonotype was found many times. Germline is not matched at one junction end, which may reflect a read error. This chain links TRBV7-2 with TRBJ1-1; maybe TRBD1 (5 bases). The CDR3 loop spans 12 amino acids. CDR1 is SGHTA and CDR2 is FQGNSA in the germline V gene. The DNA of the CDR3 is TGTGCCAGCAGCGTAGCCAGGGACGAAGCTTTCTTT. This translates into CASSVARDEAFF.

This chain links TRBV24-1 with TRBJ1-1; D is unclear. Germline CDR1 reads KGHDR; CDR2 reads SFDVKD. The CDR3 sequence is 13 residues long. Trimming stripped 5 bases from V and 6 bases from J, with 12 bases between. The CDR3 loop is CATSAATGAEAFF. For the CDR3, the DNA is TGTGCCACCAGTGCCGCCACGGGAGCTGAAGCTTTCTTT.

V usage is TRBV6-6 and J usage is TRBJ2-2; 10 bases are shared with TRBD2. CDR3 length: 17 residues. CDR1 is MNHNY, CDR2 SVGAGI, per germline (reference sequence). The ends lost 1 base at V and 6 bases at J; junction bases unmatched: 8. The chain's CDR3 is CASSYLLPGLASGELFF. The DNA of the CDR3 is TGTGCCAGCAGTTACTTGTTGCCGGGACTAGCGTCCGGGGAGCTGTTTTTT.

This clonotype was recorded at least ten times. The chain combines TRBV27 with TRBJ2-1; D may correspond to TRBD1 or TRBD2 (5 bases each). Germline V gives CDR1 MNHEY, CDR2 SMNVEV (reference sequence). There are 17 residues in the CDR3. V was cut by 5 bases and J by 7 bases, with 24 bases left in between. The CDR3 DNA is TGTGCCAGCAGTCCCACCCGCTTGGGGGAGACAATAAATGAGCAGTTCTTC. It is translated as CASSPTRLGETINEQFF.

This clonotype was counted ten times or more. V gene TRBV11-2 combines with J gene TRBJ1-6; D gene unclear. Germline CDR1 SGHAT, CDR2 FQNNGV. Trimming removed 2 bases at V and 7 bases at J, with 15 bases between. The CDR3 runs 16 residues. The CDR3 coding sequence is TGTGCCAGCAGCTTATTGGCCGGGATCGCCAATTCACCCCTCCACTTT. It codes for CASSLLAGIANSPLHF.

This clonotype was counted ten times or more. V gene TRBV12-3 or TRBV12-4 combines with J gene TRBJ2-5; 10 bases line up with TRBD2. The CDR3 spans 19 residues. Trimming removed 1 base from V and 6 bases from J; junction bases left unmatched: 17. CDR3 amino acids: CASSLEIREAGGPGQTQYF. The CDR3 DNA reads TGTGCCAGCAGTTTAGAGATTAGGGAAGCGGGAGGGCCAGGTCAGACCCAGTACTTC.

The J gene is TRBJ2-2, the V gene TRBV6-1, with D maybe TRBD1 (5 bases). Germline values: CDR1 MNHNS, CDR2 SASEGT. The CDR3 consists of 11 residues. Deletions cut 11 bases from V and 6 bases from J, with 10 bases between. Written as DNA, the CDR3 is TGTGCCGCAGGGATAGCCGGGGAGCTGTTTTTT. Translating it yields CAAGIAGELFF.

This clonotype has at least ten counts. The gene calls are TRBV12-3 or TRBV12-4 and TRBJ2-1; D is uncertain. CDR3 size: 12 residues. V dropped 8 bases and J dropped 8 bases, with 13 bases sitting between them. The CDR3 DNA reads TGTGCCAGCGGACGGCATCAAGATGAGCAGTTCTTC. It yields the protein CASGRHQDEQFF.

The chain links TRBV4-2 to TRBJ2-2; 7 bases map to TRBD2. Germline V gives CDR1 LGHNA, CDR2 YNFKEQ. V was pared by 0 bases and J by 1 base, with 11 bases of the junction left unmatched. The length of the CDR3 is 19 residues. The chain's CDR3 is CASSQDGRRERWNTGELFF. Here the CDR3 DNA reads TGTGCCAGCAGCCAAGATGGTCGGCGGGAGCGGTGGAACACCGGGGAGCTGTTTTTT.

This clonotype turned up a few times. V and J are TRBV27 and TRBJ2-1, with 11 bases identical to TRBD2. Germline V gene lookup returns CDR1 MNHEY and CDR2 SMNVEV (reference sequence). The CDR3 spans 16 residues. The J segment lost 8 bases and the V segment lost 3 bases, leaving 9 bases of the junction unmatched. CDR3: CASSFLETSGKDEQFF. Here the CDR3 DNA reads TGTGCCAGCAGTTTTCTTGAGACTAGCGGGAAAGATGAGCAGTTCTTC.

This clonotype was seen repeatedly, ten times or more. The V gene is TRBV30, the J gene TRBJ2-7; 11 bases agree with TRBD2. The V segment lost 3 bases and the J segment 3 bases; nucleotides outside the gene matches: 7. The CDR3 has 15 amino acids. Per germline, CDR1 GTSNPN and CDR2 SVGIG (reference sequence). The CDR3: CAWRSPGLAVYEQYF. The CDR3, as DNA: TGTGCCTGGAGGTCGCCGGGACTAGCGGTCTACGAGCAGTACTTC.

This clonotype was counted a few times. This chain joins TRBV28 and TRBJ2-5; tentatively, D is TRBD1 (5 bases). V lost 5 bases and J 5 bases, leaving 18 bases between the germline ends. Germline CDR1 MDHEN, CDR2 SYDVKM. The length of the CDR3 is 15 residues. CDR3 in amino acids: CASSPPGFPRETQYF. CDR3 DNA sequence: TGTGCCAGCAGTCCCCCAGGGTTCCCCCGGGAGACCCAGTACTTC.

The sample holds many counts of this clonotype. The rearrangement joins TRBV13 to TRBJ2-5, with no clear D. The CDR3 sequence is 14 residues long. Germline-derived CDR1 and CDR2 are PRHDT and FYEKMQ (reference sequence). The V gene lost 5 bases and the J gene lost 4 bases, with 14 bases spanning the gap. CDR3 coding DNA: TGTGCCAGCAGCCCTTCAGGCTGGAGAGAGACCCAGTACTTC. Its translation: CASSPSGWRETQYF.

This clonotype was counted at least ten times. V usage is TRBV2 and J usage is TRBJ2-3, with D unresolved. Trimming pared 7 bases from V and 2 bases from J, leaving 10 bases between. This CDR3 comprises 13 residues. Germline V gene data show CDR1 as SNHLY and CDR2 as FYNNEI. The CDR3 loop is CASIRLFTDTQYF. CDR3 sequence (DNA): TGTGCCAGCATTCGGCTATTCACAGATACGCAGTATTTT.

This clonotype was detected many times. The genes are TRBV6-2 or TRBV6-3 and TRBJ2-7; 9 bases match TRBD1. The CDR3 contains 17 residues. The ends lost 6 bases at V and 0 bases at J; junction bases unmatched: 12. Germline V gene data show CDR1 as MNHEY and CDR2 as SVGEGT. CDR3 sequence reads: CASSRPGTGTSSYEQYF. The CDR3 DNA reads TGTGCCAGCAGCCGTCCCGGGACAGGGACGAGCTCCTACGAGCAGTACTTC.

This clonotype was detected many times. This chain links TRBV11-1 with TRBJ1-1, with D uncertain. The V end was cut by 5 bases, the J end by 6 bases, with 16 bases between. Germline V lookup: CDR1 SGHAT, CDR2 FQDESV (reference sequence). This CDR3 spans 14 amino acids. This chain's CDR3 is CASSPPDYLAEAFF. In nucleotides, the CDR3 is TGTGCCAGCAGCCCCCCGGACTATTTAGCTGAAGCTTTCTTT.

J is TRBJ2-7 and V is TRBV10-1, with 10 bases identical to TRBD1. The junction had 6 bases not matched to a gene; V was cut back by 4 bases and J by 3 bases. There are 15 residues in the CDR3. Germline CDR1 and CDR2: WNHNN and SYGVQD (reference sequence). CDR3 region: CASSAGTGANYEQYF. In DNA form, the CDR3 reads TGCGCCAGCAGTGCCGGGACAGGGGCCAACTACGAGCAGTACTTC.